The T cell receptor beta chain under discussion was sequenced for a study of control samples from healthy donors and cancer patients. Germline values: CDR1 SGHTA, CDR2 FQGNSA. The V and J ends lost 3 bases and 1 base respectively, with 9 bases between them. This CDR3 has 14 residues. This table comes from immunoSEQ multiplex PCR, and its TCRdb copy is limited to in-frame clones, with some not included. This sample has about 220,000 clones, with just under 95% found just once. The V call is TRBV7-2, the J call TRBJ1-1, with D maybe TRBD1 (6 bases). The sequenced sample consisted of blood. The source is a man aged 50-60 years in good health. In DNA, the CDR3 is TGTGCCAGCAGCTTCGGGGGCGCGAACACTGAAGCTTTCTTT. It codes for CASSFGGANTEAFF. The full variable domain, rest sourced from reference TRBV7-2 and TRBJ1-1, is GAGVSQSPSNKVTEKGKDVELRCDPISGHTALYWYRQSLGQGLEFLIYFQGNSAPDKSGLPSDRFSAERTGGSVSTLTIQRTQQEDSAVYLCASSFGGANTEAFFGQGTRLTVV.